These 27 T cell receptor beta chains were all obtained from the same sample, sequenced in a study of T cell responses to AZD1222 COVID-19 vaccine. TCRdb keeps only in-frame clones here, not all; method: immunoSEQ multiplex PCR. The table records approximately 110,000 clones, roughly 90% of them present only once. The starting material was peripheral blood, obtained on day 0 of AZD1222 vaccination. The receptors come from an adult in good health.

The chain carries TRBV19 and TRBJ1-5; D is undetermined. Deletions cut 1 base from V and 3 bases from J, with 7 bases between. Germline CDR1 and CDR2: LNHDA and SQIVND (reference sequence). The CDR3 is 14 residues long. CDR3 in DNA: TGTGCCAGTAGTATAGGGGCCTCCAATCAGCCCCAGCATTTT. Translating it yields CASSIGASNQPQHF.

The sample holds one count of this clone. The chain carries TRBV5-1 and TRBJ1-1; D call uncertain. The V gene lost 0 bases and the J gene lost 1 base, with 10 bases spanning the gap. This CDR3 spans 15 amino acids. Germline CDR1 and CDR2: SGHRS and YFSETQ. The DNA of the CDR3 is TGCGCCAGCAGCTTGGCCGCCAGCCGGAACACTGAAGCTTTCTTT. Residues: CASSLAASRNTEAFF.

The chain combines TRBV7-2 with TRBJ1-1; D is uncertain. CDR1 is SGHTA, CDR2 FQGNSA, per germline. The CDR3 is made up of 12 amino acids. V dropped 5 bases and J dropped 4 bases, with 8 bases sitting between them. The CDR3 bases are TGTGCCAGCAGCACCCATGGCACTGAAGCTTTCTTT. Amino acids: CASSTHGTEAFF.

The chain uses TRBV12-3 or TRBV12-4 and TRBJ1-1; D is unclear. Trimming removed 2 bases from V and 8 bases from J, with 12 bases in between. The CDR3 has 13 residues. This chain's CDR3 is CASSLIDGSEAFF. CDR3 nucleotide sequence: TGTGCCAGCAGTTTAATCGACGGCAGCGAAGCTTTCTTT.

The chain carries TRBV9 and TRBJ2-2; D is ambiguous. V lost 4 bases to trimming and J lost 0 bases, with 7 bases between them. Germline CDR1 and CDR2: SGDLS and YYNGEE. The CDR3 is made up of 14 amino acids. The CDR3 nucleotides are TGTGCCAGCAGCCTCGACCCGAACACCGGGGAGCTGTTTTTT. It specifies CASSLDPNTGELFF.

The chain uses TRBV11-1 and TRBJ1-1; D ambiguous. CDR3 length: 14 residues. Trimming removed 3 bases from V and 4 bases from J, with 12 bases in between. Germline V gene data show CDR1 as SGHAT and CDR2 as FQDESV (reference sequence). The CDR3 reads CASSFPGSTTEAFF. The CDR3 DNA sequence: TGTGCCAGCAGCTTCCCGGGATCTACCACTGAAGCTTTCTTT.

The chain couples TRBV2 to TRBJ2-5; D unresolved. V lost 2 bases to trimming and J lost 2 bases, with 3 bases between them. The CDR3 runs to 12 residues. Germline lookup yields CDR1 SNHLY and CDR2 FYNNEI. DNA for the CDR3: TGTGCCAGCAGTGAACTTCAAGAGACCCAGTACTTC. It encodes CASSELQETQYF.

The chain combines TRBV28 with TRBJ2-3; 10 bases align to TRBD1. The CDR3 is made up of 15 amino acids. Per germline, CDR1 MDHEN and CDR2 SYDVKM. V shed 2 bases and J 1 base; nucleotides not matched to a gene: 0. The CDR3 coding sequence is TGTGCCAGCAGTTTAGGGACAGGGGGCACAGATACGCAGTATTTT. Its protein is CASSLGTGGTDTQYF.

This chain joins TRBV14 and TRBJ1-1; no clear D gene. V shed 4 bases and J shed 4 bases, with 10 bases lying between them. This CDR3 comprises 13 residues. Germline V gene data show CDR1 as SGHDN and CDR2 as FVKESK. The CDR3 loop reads CASSLYVVTEAFF. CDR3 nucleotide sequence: TGTGCCAGCAGCCTGTACGTGGTCACTGAAGCTTTCTTT.

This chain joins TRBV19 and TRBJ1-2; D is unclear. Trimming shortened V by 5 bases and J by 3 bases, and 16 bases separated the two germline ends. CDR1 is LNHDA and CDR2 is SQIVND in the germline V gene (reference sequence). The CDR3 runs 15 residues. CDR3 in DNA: TGTGCCAGTAGTCCCTCTAGGAGTACGGACTATGGCTACACCTTC. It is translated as CASSPSRSTDYGYTF.

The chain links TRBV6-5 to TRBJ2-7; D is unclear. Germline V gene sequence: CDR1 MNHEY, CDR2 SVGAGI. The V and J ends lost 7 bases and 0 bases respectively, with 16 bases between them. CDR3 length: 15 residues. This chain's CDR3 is CASTTRVLSSYEQYF. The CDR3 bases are TGTGCCAGCACCACCCGGGTTCTCAGCTCCTACGAGCAGTACTTC.

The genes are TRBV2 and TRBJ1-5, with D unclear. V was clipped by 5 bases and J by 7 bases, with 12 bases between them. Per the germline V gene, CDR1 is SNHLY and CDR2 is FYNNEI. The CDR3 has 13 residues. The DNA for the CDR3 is TGTGCCAGCAGTCTTTCGGCCGGACAGCCCCAGCATTTT. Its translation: CASSLSAGQPQHF. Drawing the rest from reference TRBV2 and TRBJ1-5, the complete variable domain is EPEVTQTPSHQVTQMGQEVILRCVPISNHLYFYWYRQILGQKVEFLVSFYNNEISEKSEIFDDQFSVERPDGSNFTLKIRSTKLEDSAMYFCASSLSAGQPQHFGDGTRLSIL.

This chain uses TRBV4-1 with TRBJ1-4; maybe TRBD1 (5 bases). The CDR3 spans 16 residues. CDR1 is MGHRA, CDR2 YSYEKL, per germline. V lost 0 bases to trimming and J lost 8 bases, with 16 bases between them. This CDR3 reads CASSQDLSQGGEKLFF. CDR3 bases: TGCGCCAGCAGCCAAGATCTCAGCCAGGGCGGGGAAAAACTGTTTTTT.

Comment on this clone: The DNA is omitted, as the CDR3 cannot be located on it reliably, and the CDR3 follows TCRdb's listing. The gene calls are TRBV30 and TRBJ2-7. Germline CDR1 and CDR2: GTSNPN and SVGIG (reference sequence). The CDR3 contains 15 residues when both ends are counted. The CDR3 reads CAWSVRGRPSYEQYF.

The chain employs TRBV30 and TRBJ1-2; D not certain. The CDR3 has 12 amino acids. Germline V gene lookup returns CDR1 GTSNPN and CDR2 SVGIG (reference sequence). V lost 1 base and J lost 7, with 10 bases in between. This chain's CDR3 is CAWSDGRAGYTF. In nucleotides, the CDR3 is TGTGCCTGGAGTGACGGAAGGGCTGGCTACACCTTC.

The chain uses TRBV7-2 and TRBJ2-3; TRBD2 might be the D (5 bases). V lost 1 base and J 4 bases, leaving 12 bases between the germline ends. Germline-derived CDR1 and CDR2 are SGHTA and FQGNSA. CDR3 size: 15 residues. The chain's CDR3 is CASSLGRFNSDTQYF. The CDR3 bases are TGTGCCAGCAGCTTAGGGAGGTTTAATTCAGATACGCAGTATTTT.

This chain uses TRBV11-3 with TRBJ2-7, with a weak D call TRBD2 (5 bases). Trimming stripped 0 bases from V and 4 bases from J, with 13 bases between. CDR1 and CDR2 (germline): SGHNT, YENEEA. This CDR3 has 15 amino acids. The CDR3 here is CASSLDLGSSYEQYF. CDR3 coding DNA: TGTGCCAGCAGCTTAGATCTGGGGAGCTCATACGAGCAGTACTTC.

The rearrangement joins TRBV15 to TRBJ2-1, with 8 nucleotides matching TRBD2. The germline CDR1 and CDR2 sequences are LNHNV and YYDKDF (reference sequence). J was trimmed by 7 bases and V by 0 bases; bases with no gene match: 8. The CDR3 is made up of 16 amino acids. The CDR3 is CATSRDGREVWNEQFF. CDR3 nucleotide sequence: TGTGCCACCAGCAGAGACGGGCGGGAGGTCTGGAATGAGCAGTTCTTC.

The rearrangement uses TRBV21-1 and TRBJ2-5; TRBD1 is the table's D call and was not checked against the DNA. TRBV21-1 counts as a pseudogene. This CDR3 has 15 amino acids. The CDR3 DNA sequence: TGTGCCAGCAGCAAATTTTACAGGGGCTGGCAGACCCAGTACTTC. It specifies CASSKFYRGWQTQYF.

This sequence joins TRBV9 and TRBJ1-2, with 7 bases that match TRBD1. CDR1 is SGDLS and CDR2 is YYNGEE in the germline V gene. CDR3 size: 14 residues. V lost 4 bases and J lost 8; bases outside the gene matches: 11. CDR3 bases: TGTGCCAGCAGCCAGGGACAGACCATAGGGGGCTACACCTTC. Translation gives CASSQGQTIGGYTF.

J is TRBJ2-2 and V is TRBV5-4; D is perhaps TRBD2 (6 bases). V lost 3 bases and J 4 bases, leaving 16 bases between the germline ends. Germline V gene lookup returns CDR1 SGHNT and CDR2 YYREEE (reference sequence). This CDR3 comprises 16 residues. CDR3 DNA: TGTGCCAGCAGCTGGGACGGGAGTCGTGCCACCGGGGAGCTGTTTTTT. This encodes CASSWDGSRATGELFF.

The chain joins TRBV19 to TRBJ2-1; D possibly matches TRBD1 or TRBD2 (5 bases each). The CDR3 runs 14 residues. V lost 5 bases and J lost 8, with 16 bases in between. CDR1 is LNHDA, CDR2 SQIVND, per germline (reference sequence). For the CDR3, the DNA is TGTGCCAGTAGTTCGTTGGTGAGGGGTCATGAGCAGTTCTTC. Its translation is CASSSLVRGHEQFF.

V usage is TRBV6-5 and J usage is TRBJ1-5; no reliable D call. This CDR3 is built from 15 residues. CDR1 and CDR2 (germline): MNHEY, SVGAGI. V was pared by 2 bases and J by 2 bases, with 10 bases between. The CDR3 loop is CASSYGLGGNQPQHF. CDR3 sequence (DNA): TGTGCCAGCAGTTACGGGCTCGGGGGCAATCAGCCCCAGCATTTT.

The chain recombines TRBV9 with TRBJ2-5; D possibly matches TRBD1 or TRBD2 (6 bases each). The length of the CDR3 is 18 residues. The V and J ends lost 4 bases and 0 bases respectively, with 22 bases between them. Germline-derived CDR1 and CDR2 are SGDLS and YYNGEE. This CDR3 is CASSPIWRGAGYQETQYF. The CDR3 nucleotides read TGTGCCAGCAGCCCCATCTGGAGGGGGGCCGGGTACCAAGAGACCCAGTACTTC.

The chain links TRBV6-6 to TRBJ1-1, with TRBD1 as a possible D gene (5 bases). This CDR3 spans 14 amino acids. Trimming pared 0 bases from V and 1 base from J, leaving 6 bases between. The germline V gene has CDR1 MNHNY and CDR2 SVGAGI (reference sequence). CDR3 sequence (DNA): TGTGCCAGCAGTTACTCTAGGGGGAACACTGAAGCTTTCTTT. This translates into CASSYSRGNTEAFF.

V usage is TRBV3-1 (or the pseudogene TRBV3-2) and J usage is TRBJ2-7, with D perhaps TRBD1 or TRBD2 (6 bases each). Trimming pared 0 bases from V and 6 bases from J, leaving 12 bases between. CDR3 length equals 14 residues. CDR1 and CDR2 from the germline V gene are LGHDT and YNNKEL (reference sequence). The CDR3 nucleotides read TGTGCCAGCAGCCAAGATCGGGGGCCCGGCGAGCAGTACTTC. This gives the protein CASSQDRGPGEQYF.

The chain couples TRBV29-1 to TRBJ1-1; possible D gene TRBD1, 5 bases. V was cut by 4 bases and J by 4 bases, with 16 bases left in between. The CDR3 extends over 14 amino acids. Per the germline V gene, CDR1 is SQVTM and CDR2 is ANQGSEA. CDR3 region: CSVAKVGTPTEAFF. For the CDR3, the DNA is TGCAGCGTTGCCAAGGTCGGGACTCCCACTGAAGCTTTCTTT.